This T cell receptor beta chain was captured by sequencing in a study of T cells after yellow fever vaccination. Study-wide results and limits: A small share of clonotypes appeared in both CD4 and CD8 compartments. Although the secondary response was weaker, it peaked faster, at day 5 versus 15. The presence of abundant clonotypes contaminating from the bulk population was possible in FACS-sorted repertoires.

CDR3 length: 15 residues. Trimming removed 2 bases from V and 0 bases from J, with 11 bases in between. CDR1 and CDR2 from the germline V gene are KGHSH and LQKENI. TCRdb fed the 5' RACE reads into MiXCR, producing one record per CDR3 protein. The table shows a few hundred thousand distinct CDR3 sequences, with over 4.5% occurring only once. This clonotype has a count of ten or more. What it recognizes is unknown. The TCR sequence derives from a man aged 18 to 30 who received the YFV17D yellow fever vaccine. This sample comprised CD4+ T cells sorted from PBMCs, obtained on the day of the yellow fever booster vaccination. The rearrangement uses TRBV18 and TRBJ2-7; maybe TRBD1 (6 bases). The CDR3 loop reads CASSPLTGPSYEQYF. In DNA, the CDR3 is TGTGCCAGCTCACCATTGACAGGACCCTCCTACGAGCAGTACTTC.